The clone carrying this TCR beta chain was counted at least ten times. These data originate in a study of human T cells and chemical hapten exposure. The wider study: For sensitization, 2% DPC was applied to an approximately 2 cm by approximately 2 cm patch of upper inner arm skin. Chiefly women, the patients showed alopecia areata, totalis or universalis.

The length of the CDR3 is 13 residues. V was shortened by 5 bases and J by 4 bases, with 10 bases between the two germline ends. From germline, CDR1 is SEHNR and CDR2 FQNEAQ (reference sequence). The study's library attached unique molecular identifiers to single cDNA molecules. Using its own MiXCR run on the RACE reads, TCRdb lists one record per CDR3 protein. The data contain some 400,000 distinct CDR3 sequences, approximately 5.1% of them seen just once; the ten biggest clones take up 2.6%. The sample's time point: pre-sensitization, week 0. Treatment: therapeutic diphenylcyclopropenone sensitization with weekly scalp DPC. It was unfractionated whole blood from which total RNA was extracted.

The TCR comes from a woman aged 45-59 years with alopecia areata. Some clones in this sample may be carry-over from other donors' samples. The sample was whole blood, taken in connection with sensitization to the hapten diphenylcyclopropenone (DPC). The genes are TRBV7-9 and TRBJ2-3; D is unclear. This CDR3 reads CASSPKGPDTQYF. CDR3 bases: TGTGCCAGCAGCCCGAAGGGCCCAGATACGCAGTATTTT.